This entry concerns a single T cell receptor (delta chain). At one end the junction does not follow the germline gene, possibly because of a read error. The data were obtained in a study of gamma-delta chains in newborns, infants, children. The V gene's germline CDR1 is GEAIGNYY and CDR2 EKD. This CDR3 has 18 residues. With CATT, TCRdb re-called clones from the reads. The sample has some 10,000 delta-chain clones; 8.5% to 9% are singletons. Sequencing used blood. This sequence originates from a child who was a newborn, infant or young child, either healthy, febrile or measles-vaccinated (not recorded which). This chain connects TRDV2 to TRDJ3, with 12 bases identical to TRDD3. DNA for the CDR3: TGTGCCTGTGGCACCGTGGGGCTACTGGGGGATACTTCCCGACAGATGTTTTTC. Protein: CACGTVGLLGDTSRQMFF.